This entry describes one T cell receptor (beta chain). What it binds is not known. This record belongs to a study of Ad26.COV2.S vaccination and SARS-CoV-2 variants. Data came from immunoSEQ multiplex PCR; TCRdb stores just in-frame clones and leaves some out. The table has approximately 400,000 clones, under 95% seen once. Study-wide results and limits: Spike-specific TCR breadth was greater in vaccine than placebo recipients. Measurement of non-spike TCR breadth gave similar results in vaccine and placebo recipients. Analytic work on TCR breadth and depth might have understated the full extent of total T cell responses.

The sequences come from peripheral blood, collected after recovery from COVID-19. The TCR comes from a human donor who had recovered from COVID-19.

The CDR3 reads CASSEAPPMNTEAFF. The CDR3 region has the DNA TGTGCCAGCAGTGAAGCCCCTCCGATGAACACTGAAGCTTTCTTT. The genes are TRBV6-1 and TRBJ1-1; the D is unclear. The V and J ends lost 0 bases and 0 bases respectively, with 8 bases between them. Germline V gene sequence: CDR1 MNHNS, CDR2 SASEGT. The CDR3 is 15 residues long.